This entry features one T cell receptor (beta chain) sequence. What it binds is not known. A read error may be the cause here, since a much bigger clone is one base away. Each CDR3 protein is one row after TCRdb ran MiXCR on the RT-PCR reads. Altogether 500,000 to 550,000 distinct CDR3 sequences are present, about 8% being singletons, with the ten largest covering approximately 12%. The data were taken from a study of response to subunit inactivated influenza vaccine. The length of the CDR3 is 15 residues. Between the trimmed V and J ends, which lost 5 bases and 7 bases, there was a span of 18 bases. Per the germline V gene, CDR1 is SGHTA and CDR2 is FQGNSA. Regarding the study as a whole: Each seasonal influenza vaccination, the authors suggested, recruits few new T cells.

This receptor was obtained from a man between 50 and 75 years old who received an inactivated influenza vaccine. V gene TRBV7-2 combines with J gene TRBJ1-5, with D hard to call. This specimen was PBMCs from blood, taken less than 30 months after vaccination. The chain's CDR3 is CASSPLTLLEQPQHF. For the CDR3, the DNA is TGTGCCAGCAGCCCCTTGACGTTGCTGGAACAGCCCCAGCATTTT.